Given below is one T cell receptor beta chain in context. The antigen remains undetermined. Method: immunoSEQ multiplex PCR; TCRdb's copy keeps in-frame clones and lacks some. Seen here are about 24,000 clones, approximately 82% observed once, and the top ten hold about 4.4%. This sample was included in a study of T cells in narcolepsy. Study information: Patients with NT1 or NT2 and healthy control donors were enrolled.

This CDR3 is 15 amino acids long. Germline CDR1 reads SGHVS; CDR2 reads FQNEAQ. V lost 5 bases and J lost 2, with 14 bases in between. Overall study results and limits: Blood of same and different patients, but not healthy controls, reportedly held recurring autoreactive clonotypes. Some memory CD4+ repertoires had no autoreactive clone sequences. Autoreactive HCRT-specific and TRIB2-specific clonotypes were marked in same-patient CSF-versus-blood CD4+ comparisons.

This clonotype was obtained from a human donor in good health. The chain uses TRBV7-8 and TRBJ2-3; D perhaps matches TRBD2 (6 bases). Sequenced: memory (CD45RA-) CD4+ T cells from blood. This chain's CDR3 is CASSPRAGLTDTQYF. In DNA form, the CDR3 reads TGTGCCAGCAGCCCCCGGGCGGGGCTCACAGATACGCAGTATTTT.